This T cell receptor (beta chain) stems from a study of blood T cell repertoires in COVID-19. Study background: In each case, the material was cDNA or gDNA derived from T cells, B-cell-depleted T cells, or PBMCs.

Looked up from germline, CDR1 is LNHDA and CDR2 is SQIVND (reference sequence). Unmatched junction bases numbered 5, after V lost 1 base and J lost 2 bases. The CDR3 covers 15 residues. Enrolled through a virtual design, the participants were between roughly 18 and 90 years of age and came from under 25 US areas. Cohorts were determined from participant-reported clinical history. This clone was detected only once. Some clones are missing from TCRdb's copy, which holds only in-frame ones; the method was immunoSEQ multiplex PCR. The top ten clones hold approximately 5% of a sample with roughly 330,000 clones, around 87% of them seen once.

The TCR was taken from a woman aged 25 to 39 who had recovered from COVID-19. V and J are TRBV19 and TRBJ2-7; TRBD2 matches at 7 bases. The sequencing input was PBMCs or T cells enriched from blood (not recorded which). For the CDR3, the DNA is TGTGCCAGTAGTATAGGGTCTAGCGGTACCTACGAGCAGTACTTC. Translating it yields CASSIGSSGTYEQYF.